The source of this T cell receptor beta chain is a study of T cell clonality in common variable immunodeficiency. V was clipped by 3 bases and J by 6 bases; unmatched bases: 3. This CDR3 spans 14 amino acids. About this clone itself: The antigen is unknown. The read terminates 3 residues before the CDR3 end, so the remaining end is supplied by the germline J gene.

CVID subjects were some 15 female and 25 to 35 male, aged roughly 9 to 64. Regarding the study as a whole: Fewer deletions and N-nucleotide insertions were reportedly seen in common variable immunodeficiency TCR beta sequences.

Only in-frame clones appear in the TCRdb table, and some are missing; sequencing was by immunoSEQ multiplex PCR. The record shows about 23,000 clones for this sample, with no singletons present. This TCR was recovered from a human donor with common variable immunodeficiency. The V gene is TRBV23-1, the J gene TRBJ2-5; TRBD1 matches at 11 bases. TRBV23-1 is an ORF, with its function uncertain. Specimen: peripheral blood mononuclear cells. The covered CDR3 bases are TGCGCCAGCAGTCACGGACAGGGGGCGAAGACC. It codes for CASSHGQGAKT. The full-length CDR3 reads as CASSHGQGAKTQYF.